This paragraph reports one T cell receptor (beta chain). The sample comes from a study of blood T cell repertoires in COVID-19. Study-level information: The samples span acute and convalescent COVID-19 from the United States, Italy and Spain.

Participants, roughly 18 to 100 years old, spanned 25 or so US areas. Two negative PCRs, clearance, or symptom resolution had been documented for recovered Cohort 3 donors. Clones were sequenced by immunoSEQ multiplex PCR, and TCRdb holds only the in-frame ones, with some missing. This repertoire shows some 170,000 clones, around four fifths found once; its top ten account for around 16%. This CDR3 has 14 amino acids. V lost 3 bases, J lost 7 bases, and 5 bases stayed unmatched. Germline V gene sequence: CDR1 WNHNN, CDR2 SYGVQD (reference sequence). V is TRBV10-1 and J is TRBJ1-2; 10 bases line up with TRBD1. The TCR sequence derives from a woman aged 45 to 65 who had recovered from COVID-19. Sequencing was done on a sample of PBMCs or T cells enriched from blood (not recorded which). The CDR3 here is CASSEGTGVSGYTF. CDR3 sequence (DNA): TGCGCCAGCAGTGAAGGGACAGGGGTGTCTGGCTACACCTTC.